This TCR beta chain was profiled in a study of blood T cell repertoires in COVID-19. Study-level information: Samples came from the United States, Italy and Spain, spanning acute and convalescent COVID-19. From T cells, B-cell-depleted T cells, or PBMCs came the material, which was cDNA or gDNA.

Data came from immunoSEQ multiplex PCR; TCRdb stores just in-frame clones and leaves some out. The table shows about 140,000 clones, with around nine tenths occurring only once. V was trimmed by 2 bases and J by 0 bases, leaving 17 bases between them. CDR3 length: 18 amino acids. From germline, CDR1 is GTSNPN and CDR2 SVGIG (reference sequence). The rearrangement joins TRBV30 to TRBJ1-6, with D perhaps TRBD1 (6 bases). The source is a woman between 35 and 50 years old with acute or convalescent COVID-19. The source material was peripheral blood. CDR3 DNA sequence: TGTGCCTGGAGTTCCGGGAACAGGGTAAGCTCCTATAATTCACCCCTCCACTTT. Protein product: CAWSSGNRVSSYNSPLHF.